The 17 T cell receptor beta chains given below trace back to one sample, sequenced in a study of shared clonotypes between healthy human individuals. The repertoire was sequenced with immunoSEQ multiplex PCR; TCRdb's copy has only in-frame clones and lacks some. This repertoire shows more than 2 million clones, 90% to 97% found once; its top ten account for approximately 0.13%. The sample was naive CD4+ T cells sorted from blood. Subset reported: CD45RA+ positively selected. The source of these receptors is a man aged 18 to 29 in good health.

The rearrangement links TRBV18 to TRBJ2-1, with a tentative D call TRBD2 (5 bases). Germline V gene sequence: CDR1 KGHSH, CDR2 LQKENI. The V gene lost 4 bases and the J gene lost 10 bases, with 8 bases spanning the gap. The CDR3 runs to 11 residues. The CDR3 bases are TGTGCCAGCTCACTTTCGGGGGAGCAGTTCTTC. This translates into CASSLSGEQFF. The complete variable domain, with remaining parts taken from reference TRBV18 and TRBJ2-1, reads NAGVMQNPRHLVRRRGQEARLRCSPMKGHSHVYWYRQLPEEGLKFMVYLQKENIIDESGMPKERFSAEFPKEGPSILRIQQVVRGDSAAYFCASSLSGEQFFGPGTRLTVL.

The V gene is TRBV30, the J gene TRBJ1-1, with 8 bases fitting TRBD1. Losses at the gene ends were 5 bases for V and 8 bases for J; bases not matched to a gene: 7. CDR3 length: 12 residues. CDR1 and CDR2 (germline): GTSNPN, SVGIG (reference sequence). The CDR3 DNA reads as TGTGCCTGGCTTAACACAGGGGGAGAAGCTTTCTTT. This sequence encodes CAWLNTGGEAFF.

In its sample, this clone was seen a few times. CDR3 region: CSVLAVLTDTQYF. The CDR3 region has the DNA TGCAGCGTTCTAGCGGTCCTCACAGATACGCAGTATTTT. The chain joins TRBV29-1 to TRBJ2-3, with 7 positions matching TRBD2. CDR3 length equals 13 residues. V shed 5 bases, J shed 2 bases, and the junction held 4 bases outside the gene matches. Germline lookup yields CDR1 SQVTM and CDR2 ANQGSEA.

A note on this clone: Different DNA sequences within this sample yield the same CDR3. The CDR3 spells CASSLVGPQETQYF. CDR3 bases: TGCGCCAGCAGCTTGGTAGGGCCCCAAGAGACCCAGTACTTC. The chain joins TRBV5-1 to TRBJ2-5, with no clear D. Trimming stripped 0 bases from V and 1 base from J, with 7 bases between. This CDR3 is 14 amino acids long. Germline V gives CDR1 SGHRS, CDR2 YFSETQ.

V usage is TRBV11-2 and J usage is TRBJ2-3, with D possibly being TRBD2 (6 bases). Trimming took 5 bases from V and 15 from J, leaving 18 bases between them. This CDR3 spans 12 amino acids. CDR1 is SGHAT and CDR2 is FQNNGV in the germline V gene. The CDR3: CASSQPRTGGYF. The CDR3 bases are TGTGCCAGCAGCCAGCCCAGGACCGGGGGATATTTT.

This rearrangement joins TRBV10-2 to TRBJ1-4; D uncertain. V was cut by 6 bases and J by 0 bases, with 8 bases left in between. The CDR3 consists of 14 residues. Germline CDR1 and CDR2: WSHSY and SAAADI. Here the CDR3 DNA reads TGCGCCAGCAGCCACCCCGCAACTAATGAAAAACTGTTTTTT. Protein: CASSHPATNEKLFF.

The V gene is TRBV18, the J gene TRBJ2-1; no clear D gene. With 0 bases removed from V and 5 bases from J, the gap between germline ends came to 11 bases. The CDR3 runs to 15 residues. In germline, CDR1 is KGHSH, CDR2 LQKENI. CDR3 in amino acids: CASSPPSSRHNEQFF. CDR3 in DNA: TGTGCCAGCTCACCACCGTCCAGCAGACACAATGAGCAGTTCTTC. Filled out from reference TRBV18 and TRBJ2-1, the complete variable domain reads NAGVMQNPRHLVRRRGQEARLRCSPMKGHSHVYWYRQLPEEGLKFMVYLQKENIIDESGMPKERFSAEFPKEGPSILRIQQVVRGDSAAYFCASSPPSSRHNEQFFGPGTRLTVL.

This clone appeared a few times. The V call is TRBV7-2, the J call TRBJ2-7, with D perhaps TRBD1 (5 bases). Germline V gives CDR1 SGHTA, CDR2 FQGNSA. The CDR3 runs to 16 residues. The V gene lost 1 base and the J gene lost 3 bases, with 16 bases spanning the gap. CDR3 protein: CASSLVGTGKLYEQYF. The CDR3 DNA sequence: TGTGCCAGCAGCTTAGTCGGTACAGGAAAACTCTACGAGCAGTACTTC. Supplemented by reference TRBV7-2 and TRBJ2-7, the full variable domain reads GAGVSQSPSNKVTEKGKDVELRCDPISGHTALYWYRQSLGQGLEFLIYFQGNSAPDKSGLPSDRFSAERTGGSVSTLTIQRTQQEDSAVYLCASSLVGTGKLYEQYFGPGTRLTVT.

This chain joins TRBV5-5 and TRBJ1-1, with TRBD1 as a possible D gene (5 bases). Trimming removed 6 bases from V and 1 base from J, with 19 bases in between. The CDR3 loop spans 16 amino acids. Germline V gives CDR1 SGHKS, CDR2 YYEKEE (reference sequence). The CDR3 protein is CASNRWGFKANTEAFF. The CDR3 DNA sequence: TGTGCCAGCAACCGGTGGGGGTTTAAGGCGAACACTGAAGCTTTCTTT.

The chain joins TRBV7-2 to TRBJ2-7; 7 bases are shared with TRBD2. The CDR3 is made up of 16 amino acids. CDR1 is SGHTA, CDR2 FQGNSA, per germline. J was trimmed by 0 bases and V by 0 bases; bases with no gene match: 5. The CDR3 protein is CASSLASGGSSYEQYF. CDR3 nucleotide sequence: TGTGCCAGCAGCTTAGCGAGTGGCGGGAGCTCCTACGAGCAGTACTTC.

The chain has TRBV20-1 and TRBJ2-5; D is unclear. This CDR3 spans 11 amino acids. The V gene's germline CDR1 is DFQATT and CDR2 SNEGSKA (reference sequence). The CDR3 here is CSGEMEETQYF. In DNA form, the CDR3 reads TGCAGCGGAGAAATGGAGGAGACCCAGTACTTC.

V and J are TRBV2 and TRBJ1-3; 7 positions match TRBD1. CDR3 length: 14 amino acids. V trimming: 5 bases; J trimming: 4 bases; junction bases outside the gene matches: 5. Germline V gene data show CDR1 as SNHLY and CDR2 as FYNNEI. The CDR3 nucleotides are TGTGCCAGCAGTACAGGGGAGGTGGGAAACACCATATATTTT. Its translation: CASSTGEVGNTIYF.

The CDR3 is CASTRGNEQYF. In DNA form, the CDR3 reads TGTGCCAGTACGAGGGGGAACGAGCAGTACTTC. V is TRBV19 and J is TRBJ2-7; TRBD1 might be the D (6 bases). V was trimmed by 7 bases and J by 5 bases, leaving 9 bases between them. Germline lookup yields CDR1 LNHDA and CDR2 SQIVND (reference sequence). This CDR3 comprises 11 residues.

On this clone: Other DNA variants within this sample encode the same CDR3. The rearrangement links TRBV30 to TRBJ1-1; D is ambiguous. Trimming removed 1 base from V and 3 bases from J, with 9 bases in between. The CDR3 is made up of 13 amino acids. Germline loops: CDR1 GTSNPN, CDR2 SVGIG (reference sequence). CDR3 sequence reads: CAWSGRVDTEAFF. In nucleotides, the CDR3 is TGTGCCTGGAGTGGAAGGGTAGACACTGAAGCTTTCTTT.

This clone was seen a few times. The chain couples TRBV10-3 to TRBJ1-1; D not certain. CDR1 is ENHRY, CDR2 SYGVKD, per germline. This CDR3 comprises 11 residues. V was cut by 5 bases and J by 1 base, with 2 bases left in between. Here the CDR3 DNA reads TGTGCCATCAGTTGGAACACTGAAGCTTTCTTT. This gives the protein CAISWNTEAFF.

The rearrangement joins TRBV29-1 to TRBJ2-3, with D uncertain. The CDR3 spans 13 residues. CDR1 and CDR2 (germline): SQVTM, ANQGSEA. V lost 8 bases and J 2 bases, leaving 14 bases between the germline ends. The CDR3 spells CSFTGSNTDTQYF. The DNA for the CDR3 is TGCAGCTTCACCGGGTCTAACACAGATACGCAGTATTTT.

This chain joins TRBV29-1 and TRBJ2-1; unclear D gene. CDR1 SQVTM and CDR2 ANQGSEA come from the germline V gene. The CDR3 is made up of 11 amino acids. V gave up 3 bases and J gave up 8 bases, with 8 bases separating them. CDR3 loop: CSVELGYEQFF. The DNA for the CDR3 is TGCAGCGTTGAGTTAGGCTATGAGCAGTTCTTC.